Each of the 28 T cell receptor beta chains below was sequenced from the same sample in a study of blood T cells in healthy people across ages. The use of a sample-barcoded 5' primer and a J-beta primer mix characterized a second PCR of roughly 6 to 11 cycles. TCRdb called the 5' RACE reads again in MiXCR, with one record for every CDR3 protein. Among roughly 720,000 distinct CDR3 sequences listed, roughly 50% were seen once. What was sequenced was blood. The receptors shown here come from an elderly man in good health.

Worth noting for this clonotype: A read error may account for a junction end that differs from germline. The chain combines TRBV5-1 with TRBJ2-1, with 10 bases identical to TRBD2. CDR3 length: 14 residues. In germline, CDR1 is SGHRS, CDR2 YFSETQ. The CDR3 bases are TGCGCCAGCAGATTGGCTAGCGGGAGTCATGAGCAGTTCTTC. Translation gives CASRLASGSHEQFF.

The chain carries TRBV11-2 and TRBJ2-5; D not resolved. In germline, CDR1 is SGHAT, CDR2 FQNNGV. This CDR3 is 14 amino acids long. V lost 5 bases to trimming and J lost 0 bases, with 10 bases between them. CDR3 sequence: CASSPPKHQETQYF. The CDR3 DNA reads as TGTGCCAGCAGCCCCCCAAAGCACCAAGAGACCCAGTACTTC. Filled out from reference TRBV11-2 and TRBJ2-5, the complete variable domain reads EAGVAQSPRYKIIEKRQSVAFWCNPISGHATLYWYQQILGQGPKLLIQFQNNGVVDDSQLPKDRFSAERLKGVDSTLKIQPAKLEDSAVYLCASSPPKHQETQYFGPGTRLLVL.

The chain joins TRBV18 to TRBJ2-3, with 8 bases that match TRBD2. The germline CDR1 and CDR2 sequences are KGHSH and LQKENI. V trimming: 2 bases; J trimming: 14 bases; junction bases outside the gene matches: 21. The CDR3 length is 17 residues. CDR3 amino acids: CASSPSGVAGRHRYAYF. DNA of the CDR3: TGTGCCAGCTCACCAAGCGGCGTAGCGGGACGACACAGATACGCGTATTTT.

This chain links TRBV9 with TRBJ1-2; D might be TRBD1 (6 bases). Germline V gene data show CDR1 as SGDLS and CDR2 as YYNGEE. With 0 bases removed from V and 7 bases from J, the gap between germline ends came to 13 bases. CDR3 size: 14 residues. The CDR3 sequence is CASSVATGGGGYTF. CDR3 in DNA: TGTGCCAGCAGCGTAGCTACGGGGGGCGGTGGCTACACCTTC.

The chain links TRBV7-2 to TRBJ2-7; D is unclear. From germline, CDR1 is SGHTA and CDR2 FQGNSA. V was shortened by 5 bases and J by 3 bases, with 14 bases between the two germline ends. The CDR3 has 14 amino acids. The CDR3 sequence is CASSAGNTVYEQYF. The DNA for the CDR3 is TGTGCCAGCAGCGCCGGAAACACCGTCTACGAGCAGTACTTC.

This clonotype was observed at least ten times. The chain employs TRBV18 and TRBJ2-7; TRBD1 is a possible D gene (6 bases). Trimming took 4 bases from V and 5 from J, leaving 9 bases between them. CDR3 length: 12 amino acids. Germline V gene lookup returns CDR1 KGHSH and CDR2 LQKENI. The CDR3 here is CASSQTGHEQYF. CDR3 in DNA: TGTGCCAGCTCACAGACAGGCCACGAGCAGTACTTC.

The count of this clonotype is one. The DNA for the CDR3 is TGCGCCAGCAGCCACGAGTCGGGACTAGCGACCTACAATGAGCAGTTCTTC. Its protein product is CASSHESGLATYNEQFF. The V and J genes are TRBV4-1 and TRBJ2-1, with TRBD2 matching 10 bases. J lost 2 bases, V lost 3 bases, and 7 bases had no gene match. In germline, CDR1 is MGHRA, CDR2 YSYEKL. The CDR3 consists of 17 residues.

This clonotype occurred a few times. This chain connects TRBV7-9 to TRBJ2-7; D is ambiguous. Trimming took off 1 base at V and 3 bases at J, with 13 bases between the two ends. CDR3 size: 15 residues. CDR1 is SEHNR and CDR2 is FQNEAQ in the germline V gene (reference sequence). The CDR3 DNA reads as TGTGCCAGCAGCTTAGTTAGGAAGGGTTTCTACGAGCAGTACTTC. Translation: CASSLVRKGFYEQYF. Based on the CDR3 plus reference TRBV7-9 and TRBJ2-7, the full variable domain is DTGVSQNPRHKITKRGQNVTFRCDPISEHNRLYWYRQTLGQGPEFLTYFQNEAQLEKSRLLSDRFSAERPKGSFSTLEIQRTEQGDSAMYLCASSLVRKGFYEQYFGPGTRLTVT.

The CDR3 nucleotides read TGTGCCAGCTCACCAGCAACGGGCGGAGGGAGCTCTTACGAGCAGTACTTC. This encodes CASSPATGGGSSYEQYF. The chain couples TRBV18 to TRBJ2-7; tentative D call: TRBD2 (6 bases). V was cut by 2 bases and J by 4 bases, with 21 bases left in between. Germline assignment: CDR1 KGHSH and CDR2 LQKENI. The CDR3 spans 17 residues.

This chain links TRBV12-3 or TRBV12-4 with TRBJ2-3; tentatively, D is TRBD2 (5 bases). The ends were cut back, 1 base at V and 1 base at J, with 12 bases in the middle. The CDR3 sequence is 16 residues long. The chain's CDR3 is CASSLVGGAGTDTQYF. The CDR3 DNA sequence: TGTGCCAGCAGTTTAGTGGGCGGAGCGGGCACAGATACGCAGTATTTT.

DNA of the CDR3: TGTGCCAGCAGCGAGTGGGGGCAGAGGGACGAGCAGTACTTC. Encoded protein: CASSEWGQRDEQYF. The J gene is TRBJ2-7, the V gene TRBV3-1, with D tentatively TRBD1 (6 bases). The V gene's germline CDR1 is LGHDT and CDR2 YNNKEL (reference sequence). The CDR3 is 14 residues long. Trimming removed 5 bases at V and 5 bases at J, with 16 bases between.

The CDR3 DNA sequence: TGTGCCAGTAGAATCATGAACACTGAAGCTTTCTTT. Translating it yields CASRIMNTEAFF. This chain links TRBV19 with TRBJ1-1, with D uncertain. V lost 6 bases to trimming and J lost 0 bases, with 5 bases between them. The length of the CDR3 is 12 residues. Germline assignment: CDR1 LNHDA and CDR2 SQIVND (reference sequence).

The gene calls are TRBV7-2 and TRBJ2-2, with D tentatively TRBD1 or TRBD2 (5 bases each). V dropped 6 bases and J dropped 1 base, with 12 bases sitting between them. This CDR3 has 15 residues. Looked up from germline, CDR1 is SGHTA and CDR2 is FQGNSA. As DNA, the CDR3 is TGTGCCAGCAGGGGGTCGGGGCTGAACACCGGGGAGCTGTTTTTT. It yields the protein CASRGSGLNTGELFF.

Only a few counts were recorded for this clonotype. The CDR3 nucleotides read TGTGCCAGCAGTCTATATATCAGATACGCGTATTTT. Amino acid sequence: CASSLYIRYAYF. This sequence joins TRBV12-3 or TRBV12-4 and TRBJ2-3, with D hard to call. Trimming removed 5 bases at V and 14 bases at J, with 17 bases between. The CDR3 runs to 12 residues.

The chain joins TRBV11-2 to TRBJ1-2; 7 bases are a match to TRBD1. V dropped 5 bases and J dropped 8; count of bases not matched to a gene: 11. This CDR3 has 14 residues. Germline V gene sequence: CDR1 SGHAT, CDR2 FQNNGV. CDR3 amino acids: CASSPGQALWGYTF. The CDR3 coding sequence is TGTGCCAGCAGCCCCGGACAGGCCCTGTGGGGCTACACCTTC.

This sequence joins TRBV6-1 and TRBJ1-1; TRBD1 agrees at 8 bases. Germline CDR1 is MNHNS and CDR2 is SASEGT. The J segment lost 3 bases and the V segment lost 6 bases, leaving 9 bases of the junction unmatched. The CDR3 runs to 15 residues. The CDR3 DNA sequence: TGTGCCAGCAGGTCAGGGGGCCTGGGGGACACTGAAGCTTTCTTT. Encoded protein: CASRSGGLGDTEAFF.

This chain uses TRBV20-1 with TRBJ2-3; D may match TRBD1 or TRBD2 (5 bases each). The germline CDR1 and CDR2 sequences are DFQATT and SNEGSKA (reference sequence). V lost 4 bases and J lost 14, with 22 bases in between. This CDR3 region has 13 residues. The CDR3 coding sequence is TGCAGTGCTACCACCTTTGGCCGGGACCAGACGTATTTT. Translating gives CSATTFGRDQTYF.

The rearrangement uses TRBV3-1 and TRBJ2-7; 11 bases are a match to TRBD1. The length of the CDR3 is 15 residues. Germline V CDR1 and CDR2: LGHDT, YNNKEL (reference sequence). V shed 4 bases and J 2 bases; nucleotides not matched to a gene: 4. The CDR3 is CASSRGQGAPYEQYF. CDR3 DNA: TGTGCCAGCAGCCGAGGACAGGGGGCCCCCTACGAGCAGTACTTC.

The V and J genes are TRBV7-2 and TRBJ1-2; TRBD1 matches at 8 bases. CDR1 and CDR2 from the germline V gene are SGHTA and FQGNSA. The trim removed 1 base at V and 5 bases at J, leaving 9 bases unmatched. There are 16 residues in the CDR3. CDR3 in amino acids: CASSLGTGRRKYGYTF. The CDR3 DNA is TGTGCCAGCAGCTTAGGGACAGGGAGGAGAAAATATGGCTACACCTTC.

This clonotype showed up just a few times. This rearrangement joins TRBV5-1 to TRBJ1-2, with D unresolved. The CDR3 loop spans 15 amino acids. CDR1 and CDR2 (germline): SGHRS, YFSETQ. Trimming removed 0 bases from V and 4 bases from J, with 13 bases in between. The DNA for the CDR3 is TGCGCCAGCAGCTTGGAGCACGGGTTGGGCTATGGCTACACCTTC. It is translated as CASSLEHGLGYGYTF.

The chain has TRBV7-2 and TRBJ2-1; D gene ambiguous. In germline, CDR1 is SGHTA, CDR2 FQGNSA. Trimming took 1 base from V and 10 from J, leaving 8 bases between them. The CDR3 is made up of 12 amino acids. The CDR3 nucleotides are TGTGCCAGCAGCTTAGTGGGTAGGGAGCAGTTCTTC. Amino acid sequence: CASSLVGREQFF.

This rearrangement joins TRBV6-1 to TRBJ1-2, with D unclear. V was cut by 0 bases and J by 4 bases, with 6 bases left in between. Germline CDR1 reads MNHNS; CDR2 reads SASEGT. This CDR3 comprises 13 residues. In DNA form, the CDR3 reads TGTGCCAGCAGTGAAGCGCGAGGCTATGGCTACACCTTC. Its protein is CASSEARGYGYTF.

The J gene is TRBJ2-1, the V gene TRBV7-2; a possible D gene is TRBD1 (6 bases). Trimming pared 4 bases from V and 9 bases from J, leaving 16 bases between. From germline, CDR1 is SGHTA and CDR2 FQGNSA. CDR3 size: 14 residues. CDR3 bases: TGTGCCAGCAGCTCCCCTGGGGGCTCGGGTGAGCAGTTCTTC. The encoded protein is CASSSPGGSGEQFF.

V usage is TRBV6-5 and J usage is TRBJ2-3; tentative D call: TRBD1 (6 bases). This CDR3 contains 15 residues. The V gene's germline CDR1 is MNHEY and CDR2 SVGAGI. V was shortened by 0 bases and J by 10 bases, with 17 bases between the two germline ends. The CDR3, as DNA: TGTGCCAGCAGTTACTCGGGGTTTCAGGGGCGCGCGCAGTATTTT. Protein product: CASSYSGFQGRAQYF.

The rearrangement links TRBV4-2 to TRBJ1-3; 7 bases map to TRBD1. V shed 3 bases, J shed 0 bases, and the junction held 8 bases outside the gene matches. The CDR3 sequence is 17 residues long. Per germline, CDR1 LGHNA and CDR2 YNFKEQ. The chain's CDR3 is CASSQGQIKASGNTIYF. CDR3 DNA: TGTGCCAGCAGCCAGGGACAGATAAAGGCCTCTGGAAACACCATATATTTT.

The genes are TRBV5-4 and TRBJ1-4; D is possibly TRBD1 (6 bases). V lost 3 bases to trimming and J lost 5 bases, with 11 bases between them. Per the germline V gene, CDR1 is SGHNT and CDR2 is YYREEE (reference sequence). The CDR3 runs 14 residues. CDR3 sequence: CASSSRGGNEKLFF. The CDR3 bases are TGTGCCAGCAGCTCCAGGGGAGGGAATGAAAAACTGTTTTTT.

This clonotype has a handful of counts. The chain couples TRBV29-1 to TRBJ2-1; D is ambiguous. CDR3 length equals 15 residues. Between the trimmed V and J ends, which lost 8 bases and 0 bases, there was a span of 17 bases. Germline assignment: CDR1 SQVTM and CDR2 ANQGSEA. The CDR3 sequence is CSTIPATGSYNEQFF. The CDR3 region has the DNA TGCAGCACGATCCCTGCAACGGGCTCCTACAATGAGCAGTTCTTC.

The CDR3 reads CASSRTGEGNIQYF. In DNA form, the CDR3 reads TGTGCCAGCTCACGTACAGGGGAGGGCAACATTCAGTACTTC. The chain joins TRBV18 to TRBJ2-4; D might be TRBD1 or TRBD2, each matching 7 bases. Germline V gene sequence: CDR1 KGHSH, CDR2 LQKENI. Trimming took 4 bases from V and 7 from J, leaving 14 bases between them. The CDR3 spans 14 residues. Combining the CDR3 with reference TRBV18 and TRBJ2-4 gives the whole variable domain NAGVMQNPRHLVRRRGQEARLRCSPMKGHSHVYWYRQLPEEGLKFMVYLQKENIIDESGMPKERFSAEFPKEGPSILRIQQVVRGDSAAYFCASSRTGEGNIQYFGAGTRLSVL.